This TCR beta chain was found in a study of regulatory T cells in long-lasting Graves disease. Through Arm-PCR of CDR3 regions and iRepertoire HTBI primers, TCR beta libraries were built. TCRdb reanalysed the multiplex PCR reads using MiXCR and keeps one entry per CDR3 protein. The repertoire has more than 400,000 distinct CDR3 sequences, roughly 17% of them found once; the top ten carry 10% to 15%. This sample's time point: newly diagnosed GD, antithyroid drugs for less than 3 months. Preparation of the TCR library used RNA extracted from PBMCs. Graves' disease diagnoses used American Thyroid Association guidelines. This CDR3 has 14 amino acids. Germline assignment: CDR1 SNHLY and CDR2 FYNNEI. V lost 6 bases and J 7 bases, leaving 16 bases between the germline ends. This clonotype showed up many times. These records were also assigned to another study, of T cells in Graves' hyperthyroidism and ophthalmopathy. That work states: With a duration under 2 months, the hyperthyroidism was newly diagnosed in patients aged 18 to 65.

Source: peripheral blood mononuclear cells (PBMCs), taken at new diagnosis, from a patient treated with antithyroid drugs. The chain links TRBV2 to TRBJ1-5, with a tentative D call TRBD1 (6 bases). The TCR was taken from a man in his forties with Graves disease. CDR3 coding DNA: TGTGCCAGCAGCTCGGGGGACACTGGGCAGCCCCAGCATTTT. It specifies CASSSGDTGQPQHF.